The clone carrying this T cell receptor beta chain was observed a handful of times. The sample originates from a study of blood T cell repertoires in COVID-19. Study overall: Sites across the United States, Italy and Spain contributed samples from acute and convalescent COVID-19. Nucleic acid was either cDNA or gDNA, and it came from T cells, B-cell-depleted T cells, or PBMCs.

Original handling: Amplified reference gene primers provided the basis for estimating nucleated cell counts. The repertoire was sequenced with immunoSEQ multiplex PCR; TCRdb's copy has only in-frame clones and lacks some. Clone size and the V and J calls come from that table; the DNA yielded D and trimming. The profile shows some 100,000 clones, about 84% of them singletons. After removal of 4 bases from V and 6 bases from J, the junction contained 2 bases not matched to a gene. The CDR3 runs to 14 residues. Germline loops: CDR1 SGHVS, CDR2 FQNEAQ. The sequence came from a human donor in a cohort sampled during active COVID-19. The specimen sequenced was peripheral blood. This sequence joins TRBV7-8 and TRBJ1-5; 11 bases fit TRBD1. The DNA for the CDR3 is TGTGCCAGCAGCTGGGGACAGGGGGGTCAGCCCCAGCATTTT. This sequence encodes CASSWGQGGQPQHF.